There are a few counts of the clone carrying this TCR beta chain. The antigen remains undetermined. The data belong to a study of blood T cells in healthy people across ages. General study points: Not knowing donor CMV status may have confounded expanded clonotype changes.

The use of a sample-barcoded 5' primer and a J-beta primer mix characterized a second PCR of about 7 to 12 cycles. Each cDNA molecule was tagged by a template-switch adaptor with 12 random nucleotides. In TCRdb, the 5' RACE reads were re-called with MiXCR into one record per CDR3 protein. The sample has 1.2 million to 1.5 million distinct CDR3 sequences, 59% seen once. The CDR3 loop spans 13 amino acids. CDR1 is SNHLY and CDR2 is FYNNEI in the germline V gene. Between the trimmed V and J ends, which lost 8 bases and 8 bases, there was a span of 18 bases. The receptor's source is a man between 18 and 29 years old in good health. The sample taken for sequencing was blood. The rearrangement uses TRBV2 and TRBJ2-5, with a possible D match to TRBD1 (5 bases). The DNA of the CDR3 is TGTGCCAGCTTGGCCGCAGGGTTGAGAACCCAGTACTTC. Translated, it gives CASLAAGLRTQYF. The whole variable domain, remainder taken from reference TRBV2 and TRBJ2-5, is EPEVTQTPSHQVTQMGQEVILRCVPISNHLYFYWYRQILGQKVEFLVSFYNNEISEKSEIFDDQFSVERPDGSNFTLKIRSTKLEDSAMYFCASLAAGLRTQYFGPGTRLLVL.